Sequencing of this T cell receptor beta chain was carried out in a study of cytomegalovirus exposure and HLA in healthy donors. Whole-study findings and limits: Common viral pathogens seemed to be connected with several of the most significant clusters, according to a later analysis. Later work showed greater clonal expansion in HLA-associated TCR beta chains than in equally common others.

Trimming removed 6 bases from V and 6 bases from J, with 14 bases in between. The V gene's germline CDR1 is MNHEY and CDR2 SVGAGI. The CDR3 has 14 amino acids. A note on this clone: Its antigen is unknown.

Primers: 60 Vbeta forward and 13 Jbeta reverse. The method was immunoSEQ multiplex PCR; TCRdb's version includes in-frame clones alone and lacks a portion of them. The table gives about 79,000 clones; the top ten clones make up roughly 5.1% of it. This sequence was found in a man aged 25 to 40 in good health and CMV-seronegative. This sequence joins TRBV6-5 and TRBJ2-2; maybe TRBD1 (5 bases). The specimen was PBMCs. As DNA, the CDR3 is TGTGCCAGCAGGCCTAACACAGGTTCCGGGGAGCTGTTTTTT. Protein product: CASRPNTGSGELFF.